This TCR beta chain was sequenced for a study of identical twins. Of note for this clonotype: As yet, its antigen is unknown.

The CDR3 consists of 14 residues. Germline V gene lookup returns CDR1 LGHNA and CDR2 YNFKEQ. The V end was cut by 1 base, the J end by 4 bases, with 9 bases between. Study findings and constraints: Conclusions were based on cross-sectional statistical analysis, without following the same donors.

Template switching added a universal primer binding site, and final cDNA carried unique molecular identifiers. TCRdb reprocessed the 5' RACE reads with MiXCR, giving one entry per CDR3 protein. The table shows 1,800,000 or so distinct CDR3 sequences, with less than 35% occurring only once. The chain couples TRBV4-2 to TRBJ2-3; the D gene is possibly TRBD2 (5 bases). The sequence came from a newborn girl in good health. Sequences were obtained from cord blood. The CDR3 loop reads CASSQAVRADTQYF. In DNA, the CDR3 is TGTGCCAGCAGCCAAGCGGTGCGGGCAGATACGCAGTATTTT.